Shown below are 5 T cell receptor beta chains from a single sample sequenced in a study of early T cells in non-severe SARS-CoV-2 infection. TCRdb reanalysed the 5' RACE reads using MiXCR and keeps one entry per CDR3 protein. This sample carries 30,000 to 40,000 distinct CDR3 sequences, approximately 5.2% of them seen once, and the ten largest clones take 4.5% to 5.5%. Sequenced input: whole blood. The receptors were sampled from an adult who was a healthcare worker with PCR-confirmed SARS-CoV-2 infection or an uninfected control (not recorded which).

This clonotype was counted ten times or more. Written as DNA, the CDR3 is TGTGCCAGCAGTTCTGACAGGGCTCCCCCTTACAATGAGCAGTTCTTC. Translation: CASSSDRAPPYNEQFF. This chain connects TRBV6-5 to TRBJ2-1, with 7 nucleotides matching TRBD1. The CDR3 contains 16 residues. Trimming took 4 bases from V and 4 from J; bases not matched to a gene: 10. The germline gives CDR1 MNHEY, CDR2 SVGAGI.

Many counts were recorded for this clonotype. The chain uses TRBV5-6 and TRBJ2-7; D not resolved. The CDR3 runs 13 residues. Germline V CDR1 and CDR2: SGHDT, YYEEEE. Trimming stripped 0 bases from V and 5 bases from J, with 9 bases between. CDR3 nucleotide sequence: TGTGCCAGCAGCTTGGATTTGGGCCACGAGCAGTACGTC. Encoded protein: CASSLDLGHEQYV.

This clonotype was observed many times. The genes are TRBV20-1 and TRBJ2-5; 10 nucleotides match TRBD2. The germline V gene encodes CDR1 DFQATT and CDR2 SNEGSKA (reference sequence). The CDR3 is made up of 13 amino acids. J was trimmed by 14 bases and V by 3 bases; bases with no gene match: 12. CDR3 sequence: CSASPGLASPRYF. The CDR3 DNA is TGCAGTGCTAGCCCGGGACTAGCGAGCCCCCGCTACTTC.

The gene calls are TRBV20-1 and TRBJ2-5, with D maybe TRBD2 (6 bases). The germline gives CDR1 DFQATT, CDR2 SNEGSKA (reference sequence). This CDR3 contains 13 residues. Trimming shortened V by 3 bases and J by 5 bases, and 13 bases separated the two germline ends. CDR3 amino acids: CSARAGLGETQYF. CDR3 DNA sequence: TGCAGTGCTAGGGCGGGGTTGGGCGAGACCCAGTACTTC.

This clonotype was observed at least ten times. The rearrangement links TRBV28 to TRBJ2-1, with a weak D call TRBD1 (5 bases). V dropped 4 bases and J dropped 2 bases, with 12 bases sitting between them. CDR1 and CDR2 from the germline V gene are MDHEN and SYDVKM. The CDR3 is made up of 15 amino acids. This CDR3 is CASSSIQATYNEQFF. CDR3 in DNA: TGTGCCAGCAGTTCAATACAGGCGACCTACAATGAGCAGTTCTTC.